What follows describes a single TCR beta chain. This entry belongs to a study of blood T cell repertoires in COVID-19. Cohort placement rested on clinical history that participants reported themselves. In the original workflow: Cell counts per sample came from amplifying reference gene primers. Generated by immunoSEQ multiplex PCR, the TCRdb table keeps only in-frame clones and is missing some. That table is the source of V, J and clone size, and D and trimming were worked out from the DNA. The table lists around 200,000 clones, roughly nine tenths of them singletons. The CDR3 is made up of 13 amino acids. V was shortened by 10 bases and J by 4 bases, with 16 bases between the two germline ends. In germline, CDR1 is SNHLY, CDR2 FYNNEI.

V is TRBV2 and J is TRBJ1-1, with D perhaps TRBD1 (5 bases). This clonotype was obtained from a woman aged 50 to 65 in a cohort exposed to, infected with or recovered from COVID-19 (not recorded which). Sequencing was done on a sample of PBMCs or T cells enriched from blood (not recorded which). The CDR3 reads CATSGPRGTEAFF. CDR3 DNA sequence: TGTGCCACCTCAGGGCCAAGGGGCACTGAAGCTTTCTTT.